Below, 18 T cell receptor beta chains from the same sample are listed, as sequenced in a study of cytomegalovirus exposure and HLA in healthy donors. The PCR used 60 Vbeta and 13 Jbeta primers. Profiling relied on immunoSEQ multiplex PCR, and the TCRdb table lists in-frame clones only, not all of them. This repertoire shows about 200,000 clones, around 86% found once; its top ten account for less than 3%. Sequencing was done on a sample of PBMCs. All receptors derive from a woman between 35 and 50 years old in good health and CMV-seronegative.

This chain connects TRBV4-2 to TRBJ2-2; a possible D gene is TRBD2 (6 bases). This CDR3 contains 17 residues. Trimming removed 0 bases at V and 5 bases at J, with 16 bases between. Germline V gene data show CDR1 as LGHNA and CDR2 as YNFKEQ. CDR3 sequence (DNA): TGTGCCAGCAGCCAAGATAATTCCGGGGGTTCAACCGGGGAGCTGTTTTTT. Translating it yields CASSQDNSGGSTGELFF.

The J gene is TRBJ2-7, the V gene TRBV6-1, with TRBD1 matching over 9 bases. The CDR3 loop spans 15 amino acids. Germline V lookup: CDR1 MNHNS, CDR2 SASEGT. V was pared by 6 bases and J by 0 bases, with 6 bases of the junction left unmatched. CDR3 DNA: TGTGCCAGCAGAGGGACAGGGCGAAACTCCTACGAGCAGTACTTC. As protein: CASRGTGRNSYEQYF.

CDR3 region: CASSGRLAGGPTDTQYF. CDR3 nucleotide sequence: TGTGCCAGCAGCGGGAGACTAGCGGGAGGACCCACAGATACGCAGTATTTT. The chain couples TRBV9 to TRBJ2-3; 13 bases align to TRBD2. The CDR3 length is 17 residues. V shed 3 bases and J 2 bases; nucleotides not matched to a gene: 6. Germline CDR1 SGDLS, CDR2 YYNGEE.

The chain uses TRBV19 and TRBJ2-3; maybe TRBD1 (5 bases). The germline gives CDR1 LNHDA, CDR2 SQIVND (reference sequence). The CDR3 has 16 residues. V shed 6 bases and J shed 4 bases, with 20 bases lying between them. The CDR3 loop is CASRDNGWSGPDTQYF. CDR3 DNA: TGTGCCAGTAGAGATAATGGGTGGTCAGGGCCAGATACGCAGTATTTT. Filled out from reference TRBV19 and TRBJ2-3, the complete variable domain reads DGGITQSPKYLFRKEGQNVTLSCEQNLNHDAMYWYRQDPGQGLRLIYYSQIVNDFQKGDIAEGYSVSREKKESFPLTVTSAQKNPTAFYLCASRDNGWSGPDTQYFGPGTRLTVL.

V is TRBV10-3 and J is TRBJ2-6; 8 positions match TRBD1. In germline, CDR1 is ENHRY, CDR2 SYGVKD. J was trimmed by 1 base and V by 8 bases; bases with no gene match: 10. This CDR3 is built from 17 residues. The CDR3 reads CAILITGGTSGANVLTF. Here the CDR3 DNA reads TGTGCCATCCTGATAACAGGGGGGACTTCTGGGGCCAACGTCCTGACTTTC.

The rearrangement links TRBV28 to TRBJ1-2, with TRBD1 matching 10 bases. This CDR3 spans 14 amino acids. Trimming took 5 bases from V and 2 from J; bases not matched to a gene: 2. Germline-derived CDR1 and CDR2 are MDHEN and SYDVKM. The CDR3 nucleotides read TGTGCCAGCAGTCCGGGACAGGGGAACTATGGCTACACCTTC. Protein: CASSPGQGNYGYTF.

This clone was recorded once. This chain joins TRBV7-9 and TRBJ1-3; 8 bases agree with TRBD1. The CDR3 is 16 residues long. Germline CDR1 and CDR2: SEHNR and FQNEAQ (reference sequence). Trimming removed 5 bases from V and 0 bases from J; junction bases left unmatched: 6. CDR3 region: CASSATGVFSGNTIYF. CDR3 nucleotide sequence: TGTGCCAGCAGCGCGACAGGGGTTTTCTCTGGAAACACCATATATTTT.

J is TRBJ2-1 and V is TRBV9; D may be TRBD2 (6 bases). The germline gives CDR1 SGDLS, CDR2 YYNGEE. Trimming pared 1 base from V and 0 bases from J, leaving 8 bases between. This CDR3 contains 15 residues. This chain's CDR3 is CASSVRESSYNEQFF. In DNA form, the CDR3 reads TGTGCCAGCAGCGTACGGGAGAGCTCCTACAATGAGCAGTTCTTC.

V gene TRBV7-2 combines with J gene TRBJ2-7, with D unresolved. The CDR3 is made up of 14 amino acids. CDR1 and CDR2 from the germline V gene are SGHTA and FQGNSA. Trimming took 2 bases from V and 2 from J, leaving 10 bases between them. The CDR3 loop reads CASSLILRPYEQYF. For the CDR3, the DNA is TGTGCCAGCAGCTTAATTCTGCGTCCCTACGAGCAGTACTTC.

The V gene is TRBV9, the J gene TRBJ1-2, with D possibly TRBD1 on 5 matching bases. V lost 3 bases, J lost 3 bases, and 15 bases lay in between. Germline values: CDR1 SGDLS, CDR2 YYNGEE. CDR3 length equals 15 residues. The CDR3 is CASSGLGGTHYGYTF. CDR3 DNA sequence: TGTGCCAGCAGCGGTTTGGGAGGGACTCACTATGGCTACACCTTC.

The rearrangement joins TRBV29-1 to TRBJ1-1; D is unclear. This CDR3 is 13 amino acids long. Germline values: CDR1 SQVTM, CDR2 ANQGSEA. With 7 bases removed from V and 4 bases from J, the gap between germline ends came to 16 bases. This CDR3 is CSAEGGSATEAFF. The CDR3 DNA sequence: TGCAGCGCCGAGGGCGGGAGTGCCACTGAAGCTTTCTTT. Filled out from reference TRBV29-1 and TRBJ1-1, the complete variable domain reads SAVISQKPSRDICQRGTSLTIQCQVDSQVTMMFWYRQQPGQSLTLIATANQGSEATYESGFVIDKFPISRPNLTFSTLTVSNMSPEDSSIYLCSAEGGSATEAFFGQGTRLTVV.

V is TRBV6-1 and J is TRBJ1-4, with D maybe TRBD1 (6 bases). CDR1 is MNHNS, CDR2 SASEGT, per germline. Trimming shortened V by 3 bases and J by 8 bases, and 16 bases separated the two germline ends. This CDR3 has 15 amino acids. CDR3 sequence (DNA): TGTGCCAGCAGTGATTACAGGGCAGGGTCCGAAAAACTGTTTTTT. This encodes CASSDYRAGSEKLFF.

The CDR3 loop is CASSLGAGGPSLKRYNEQFF. The CDR3 DNA reads as TGCGCCAGCAGCTTGGGAGCGGGAGGGCCGTCTTTAAAAAGGTACAATGAGCAGTTCTTC. The chain recombines TRBV5-1 with TRBJ2-1; 10 nucleotides match TRBD2. Trimming took 0 bases from V and 4 from J; bases not matched to a gene: 16. Germline V lookup: CDR1 SGHRS, CDR2 YFSETQ. The CDR3 loop spans 20 amino acids.

The chain carries TRBV7-9 and TRBJ1-1; TRBD1 is a possible D gene (6 bases). Germline V lookup: CDR1 SEHNR, CDR2 FQNEAQ (reference sequence). V was trimmed by 6 bases and J by 1 base, leaving 9 bases between them. CDR3 length: 13 amino acids. The chain's CDR3 is CASSPRGNTEAFF. The CDR3 DNA reads as TGTGCCAGCAGTCCCAGGGGGAACACTGAAGCTTTCTTT.

This clone was recorded a few times. The V gene is TRBV9, the J gene TRBJ1-2; 8 bases line up with TRBD1. The germline V gene encodes CDR1 SGDLS and CDR2 YYNGEE. After removal of 4 bases from V and 6 bases from J, the junction contained 5 bases not matched to a gene. The CDR3 sequence is 13 residues long. In DNA, the CDR3 is TGTGCCAGCAGCTCGGGGACAGGCGATGGCTACACCTTC. Protein product: CASSSGTGDGYTF.

The rearrangement joins TRBV10-2 to TRBJ2-1; possibly TRBD2 for D (5 bases). The V and J ends lost 6 bases and 0 bases respectively, with 6 bases between them. CDR3 length: 13 residues. Germline V gene sequence: CDR1 WSHSY, CDR2 SAAADI. The CDR3 region is CASRAGSYNEQFF. The CDR3 DNA is TGCGCCAGCAGGGCGGGCTCCTACAATGAGCAGTTCTTC.

The rearrangement joins TRBV4-1 to TRBJ2-3, with 7 bases aligning to TRBD2. V lost 7 bases to trimming and J lost 2 bases; unmatched junction nucleotides: 15. Looked up from germline, CDR1 is MGHRA and CDR2 is YSYEKL. The CDR3 has 17 amino acids. CDR3 DNA sequence: TGCGCCAGCAATACCAACCCAAGCGGGATACACACAGATACGCAGTATTTT. It is translated as CASNTNPSGIHTDTQYF.

This clone was observed a single time. This rearrangement joins TRBV27 to TRBJ1-2; 7 nucleotides line up with TRBD1. This CDR3 is 16 amino acids long. The germline CDR1 and CDR2 sequences are MNHEY and SMNVEV (reference sequence). With V trimmed by 0 bases and J by 2 bases, 6 bases remained unmatched. This CDR3 reads CASSLSGGGRNYGYTF. The DNA of the CDR3 is TGTGCCAGCAGTTTATCTGGAGGGGGCAGGAACTATGGCTACACCTTC.